The 13 T cell receptor beta chains in this list originate from one sample, sequenced in a study of CD8 T cells in Susac syndrome. Reverse transcription of about 0.5 to 1 ug RNA used random hexamers. TCRdb re-called the immunoSEQ multiplex PCR reads through MiXCR, storing one row per CDR3 protein. Altogether about 400,000 distinct CDR3 sequences are present, approximately 89% being singletons, with the ten largest covering roughly 0.11%. The sequencing sample was made of CD8+ T cells from PBMCs. The receptors stem from a human donor with multiple sclerosis.

The chain combines TRBV29-1 with TRBJ2-3, with 7 bases fitting TRBD2. Germline-derived CDR1 and CDR2 are SQVTM and ANQGSEA. The CDR3 covers 18 residues. Unmatched junction bases numbered 14, after V lost 1 base and J lost 1 base. In nucleotides, the CDR3 is TGCAGCGTTGAAGTTCCCCGGAGTCTAGCGGACCGCACAGATACGCAGTATTTT. It is translated as CSVEVPRSLADRTDTQYF.

The chain is built from TRBV19 and TRBJ2-5; D perhaps matches TRBD2 (5 bases). The CDR3 is made up of 15 amino acids. Germline loops: CDR1 LNHDA, CDR2 SQIVND (reference sequence). V lost 3 bases and J lost 2, with 13 bases in between. The CDR3 sequence: CASSITRTTQETQYF. For the CDR3, the DNA is TGTGCCAGTAGTATCACTAGAACGACGCAAGAGACCCAGTACTTC. The full variable domain, with the rest looked up from reference TRBV19 and TRBJ2-5, is DGGITQSPKYLFRKEGQNVTLSCEQNLNHDAMYWYRQDPGQGLRLIYYSQIVNDFQKGDIAEGYSVSREKKESFPLTVTSAQKNPTAFYLCASSITRTTQETQYFGPGTRLLVL.

This rearrangement joins TRBV6-6 to TRBJ1-1; D remains ambiguous. Germline CDR1 reads MNHNY; CDR2 reads SVGAGI (reference sequence). This CDR3 contains 12 residues. Deletions cut 6 bases from V and 4 bases from J, with 9 bases between. This CDR3 is CASRYISTEAFF. DNA of the CDR3: TGTGCCAGCAGATACATCAGCACTGAAGCTTTCTTT.

This clonotype appeared a few times. CDR3 nucleotides: TGTGCCAGCAGCTCCACAGGGCCGGCATTGGGGTGGCACACTGAAGCTTTCTTT. Translation: CASSSTGPALGWHTEAFF. This sequence joins TRBV7-6 and TRBJ1-1; D is possibly TRBD1 (6 bases). From germline, CDR1 is SGHVS and CDR2 FNYEAQ. The CDR3 consists of 18 residues. Trimming took off 4 bases at V and 3 bases at J, with 24 bases between the two ends.

The chain couples TRBV4-1 to TRBJ2-7; a weak D match, TRBD2 (6 bases). V was pared by 1 base and J by 3 bases, with 7 bases between. CDR3 length: 13 residues. Germline assignment: CDR1 MGHRA and CDR2 YSYEKL. The CDR3 region is CASSQVRGYEQYF. CDR3 coding DNA: TGCGCCAGCAGCCAAGTGCGGGGCTACGAGCAGTACTTC.

The CDR3 here is CASSQLQGSYEQYF. CDR3 nucleotide sequence: TGTGCCAGCAGTCAATTACAGGGATCCTACGAGCAGTACTTC. The rearrangement joins TRBV7-9 to TRBJ2-7; possible D gene TRBD1, 6 bases. CDR1 SEHNR and CDR2 FQNEAQ come from the germline V gene (reference sequence). The length of the CDR3 is 14 residues. V dropped 6 bases and J dropped 1 base, with 13 bases sitting between them.

V usage is TRBV5-1 and J usage is TRBJ1-2, with 8 bases that match TRBD1. Losses at the gene ends were 0 bases for V and 14 bases for J; bases not matched to a gene: 6. CDR1 is SGHRS, CDR2 YFSETQ, per germline. The CDR3 contains 12 residues. The CDR3 DNA follows: TGCGCCAGCAGCTTGGTCGCAGGGGGCGAAACCTTC. Translating it yields CASSLVAGGETF.

This chain joins TRBV9 and TRBJ2-3; 9 bases are a match to TRBD1. Germline assignment: CDR1 SGDLS and CDR2 YYNGEE. V lost 3 bases and J lost 2; bases outside the gene matches: 4. The CDR3 sequence is 15 residues long. CDR3 DNA: TGTGCCAGCAGCGCGACAGGGGGAATCACAGATACGCAGTATTTT. It specifies CASSATGGITDTQYF.

This clonotype was counted once. The chain has TRBV11-3 and TRBJ1-5, with a possible D match to TRBD1 (5 bases). The CDR3 runs 12 residues. The V gene lost 7 bases and the J gene lost 4 bases, with 8 bases spanning the gap. Germline CDR1 reads SGHNT; CDR2 reads YENEEA. The CDR3: CASNRGNQPQHF. The CDR3 region has the DNA TGTGCCAGCAATCGGGGGAATCAGCCCCAGCATTTT.

This clonotype was seen once. The CDR3 protein is CASSLSVEGGTEAFF. CDR3 nucleotide sequence: TGTGCCAGCAGTTTATCGGTGGAGGGCGGCACTGAAGCTTTCTTT. The chain links TRBV27 to TRBJ1-1; D gene ambiguous. Trimming left V 0 bases short and J 4 bases short, with 12 bases between. The CDR3 consists of 15 residues. Germline V gene sequence: CDR1 MNHEY, CDR2 SMNVEV (reference sequence).

The rearrangement joins TRBV5-1 to TRBJ1-6; D might be TRBD1 (5 bases). CDR1 is SGHRS, CDR2 YFSETQ, per germline. The CDR3 has 15 residues. Between the trimmed V and J ends, which lost 3 bases and 9 bases, there was a span of 16 bases. CDR3 loop: CASSWDLRDFSPLHF. The CDR3, as DNA: TGCGCCAGCAGCTGGGACCTCCGAGATTTTTCACCCCTCCACTTT.

V is TRBV10-3 and J is TRBJ2-3; TRBD1 agrees at 8 bases. Trimming removed 5 bases from V and 3 bases from J; junction bases left unmatched: 7. This CDR3 contains 15 residues. Germline V gives CDR1 ENHRY, CDR2 SYGVKD. In DNA form, the CDR3 reads TGTGCCATCAGTCCCCAGGGGGCGGGGACAGATACGCAGTATTTT. Translation gives CAISPQGAGTDTQYF.

The chain recombines TRBV14 with TRBJ2-1, with no clear D. V lost 0 bases, J lost 0 bases, and 12 bases lay in between. In germline, CDR1 is SGHDN, CDR2 FVKESK. This CDR3 spans 17 amino acids. The CDR3, as DNA: TGTGCCAGCAGCCAAGAACCCCCTTGGAGCTCCTACAATGAGCAGTTCTTC. The encoded protein is CASSQEPPWSSYNEQFF.